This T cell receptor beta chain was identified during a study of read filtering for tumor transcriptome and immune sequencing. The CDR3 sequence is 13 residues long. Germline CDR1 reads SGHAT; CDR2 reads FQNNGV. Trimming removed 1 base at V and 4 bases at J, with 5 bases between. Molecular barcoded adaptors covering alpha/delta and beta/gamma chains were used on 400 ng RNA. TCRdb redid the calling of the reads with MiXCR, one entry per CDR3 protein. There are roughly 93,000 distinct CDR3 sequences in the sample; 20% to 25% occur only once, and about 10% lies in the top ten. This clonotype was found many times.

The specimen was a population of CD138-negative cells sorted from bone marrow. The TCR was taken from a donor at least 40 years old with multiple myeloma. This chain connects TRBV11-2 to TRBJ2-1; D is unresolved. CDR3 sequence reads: CASSLVQYNEQFF. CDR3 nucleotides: TGTGCCAGCAGCTTAGTGCAGTACAATGAGCAGTTCTTC.